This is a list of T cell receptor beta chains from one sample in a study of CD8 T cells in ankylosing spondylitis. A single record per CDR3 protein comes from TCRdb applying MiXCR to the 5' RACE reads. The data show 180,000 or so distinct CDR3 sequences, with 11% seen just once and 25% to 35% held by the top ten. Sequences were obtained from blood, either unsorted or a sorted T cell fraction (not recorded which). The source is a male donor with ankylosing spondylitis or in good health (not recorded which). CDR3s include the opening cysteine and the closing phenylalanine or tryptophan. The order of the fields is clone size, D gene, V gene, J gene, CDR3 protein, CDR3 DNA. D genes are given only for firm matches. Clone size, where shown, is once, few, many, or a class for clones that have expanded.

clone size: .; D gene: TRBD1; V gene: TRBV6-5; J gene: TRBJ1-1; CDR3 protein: CASSYSWTGGSNTEAFF; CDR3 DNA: TGTGCCAGCAGTTACTCGTGGACAGGGGGCTCTAACACTGAAGCTTTCTTT
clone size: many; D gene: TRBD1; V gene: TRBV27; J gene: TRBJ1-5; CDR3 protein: CASSFSTGGSSNQPQHF; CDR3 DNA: TGTGCCAGCAGTTTCTCGACAGGGGGAAGTAGCAATCAGCCCCAGCATTTT
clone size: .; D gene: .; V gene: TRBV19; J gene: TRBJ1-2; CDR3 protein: CATEGGSTGYTF; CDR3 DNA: TGTGCCACCGAAGGGGGATCCACTGGCTACACCTTC
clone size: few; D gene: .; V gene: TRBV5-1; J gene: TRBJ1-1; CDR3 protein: CASSLLSGFGAFF; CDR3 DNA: TGCGCCAGCAGCTTGTTATCCGGTTTCGGAGCTTTCTTT
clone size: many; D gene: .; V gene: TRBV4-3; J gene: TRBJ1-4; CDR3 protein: CASSQDPARGEKLFF; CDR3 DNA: TGCGCCAGCAGCCAAGATCCCGCCCGGGGAGAAAAACTGTTTTTT
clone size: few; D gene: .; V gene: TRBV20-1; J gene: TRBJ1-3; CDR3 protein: CSARGDSSSGNTIYF; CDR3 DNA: TGCAGTGCTAGAGGAGACTCCAGCTCTGGAAACACCATATATTTT
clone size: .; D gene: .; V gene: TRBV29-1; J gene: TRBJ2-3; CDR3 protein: CSVVGDLTRTDTQYF; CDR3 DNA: TGCAGCGTTGTTGGGGACCTAACCCGCACAGATACGCAGTATTTT
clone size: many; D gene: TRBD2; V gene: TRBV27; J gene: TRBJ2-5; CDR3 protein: CASSPRLAGALETQYF; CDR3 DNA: TGTGCCAGCAGTCCACGACTAGCGGGAGCGTTAGAGACCCAGTACTTC
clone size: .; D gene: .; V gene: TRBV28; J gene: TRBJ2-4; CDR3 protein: CASRASGEPTKNIQYF; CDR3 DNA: TGTGCCAGCAGAGCCTCAGGGGAACCTACCAAAAACATTCAGTACTTC
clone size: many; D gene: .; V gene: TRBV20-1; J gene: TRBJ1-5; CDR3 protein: CSAREGTGPQHF; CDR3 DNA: TGCAGTGCTAGAGAGGGTACGGGGCCCCAGCATTTT
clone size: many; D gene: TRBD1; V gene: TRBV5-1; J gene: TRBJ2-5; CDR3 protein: CASSTTGTGGETQYF; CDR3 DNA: TGCGCCAGCAGCACCACCGGGACAGGGGGAGAGACCCAGTACTTC
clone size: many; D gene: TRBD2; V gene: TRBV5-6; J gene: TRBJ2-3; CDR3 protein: CASSPGLAKTDTQYF; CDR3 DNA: TGTGCCAGCAGCCCGGGACTAGCTAAGACAGATACGCAGTATTTT
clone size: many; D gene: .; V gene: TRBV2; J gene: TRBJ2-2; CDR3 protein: CASKNGGANTGELFF; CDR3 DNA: TGTGCCAGCAAGAACGGCGGCGCGAACACCGGGGAGCTGTTTTTT
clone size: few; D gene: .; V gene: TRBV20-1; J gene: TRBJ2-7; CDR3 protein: CSGLQAHYEQYF; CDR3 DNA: TGCAGTGGATTACAGGCGCACTACGAGCAGTACTTC
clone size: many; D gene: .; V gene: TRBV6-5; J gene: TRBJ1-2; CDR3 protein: CASSYHGRGTAYTF; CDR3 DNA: TGTGCCAGCAGTTATCACGGACGGGGAACAGCTTACACCTTC
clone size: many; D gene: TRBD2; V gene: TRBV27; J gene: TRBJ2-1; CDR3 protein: CASSSPRTSGRTLSSYNEQFF; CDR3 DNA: TGTGCCAGCAGTTCACCCCGGACTAGCGGGAGGACTCTTAGCTCCTACAATGAGCAGTTCTTC
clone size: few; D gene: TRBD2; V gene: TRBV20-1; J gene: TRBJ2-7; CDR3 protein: CSARDLAGGGRASYEQYF; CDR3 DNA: TGCAGTGCTAGAGATCTAGCGGGAGGGGGGAGAGCCTCCTACGAGCAGTACTTC
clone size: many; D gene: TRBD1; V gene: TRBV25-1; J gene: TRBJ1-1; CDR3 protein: CATKQGYTEAFF; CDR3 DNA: TGTGCCACCAAACAGGGGTACACTGAAGCTTTCTTT